This T cell receptor beta chain was profiled in a study of a mutant IDH1 vaccine in newly diagnosed glioma. As for the study in general: Treatment recipients were roughly 62% male and around 40% female, and their mean age was approximately 43 years.

Study findings and constraints: Pseudoprogression showed no apparent link to changes in top peripheral T cell clonotypes.

The data were produced by immunoSEQ multiplex PCR, yet TCRdb's version contains in-frame clones alone and is incomplete. The table has just under 80,000 clones, 91% seen once. CDR3 length: 11 amino acids. Germline loops: CDR1 KGHSH, CDR2 LQKENI. Time point noted: week 5, during vaccination. Every vaccination contained 300 ug of the mutant IDH1 20-mer peptide and was paired with topical imiquimod. On this clone: Its specificity is not known. A junction boundary mismatches the germline segment, possibly from a read error. The same CDR3 is also encoded by other DNA sequences in this sample.

The chain combines TRBV18 with TRBJ1-1; D ambiguous. This sequence was found in a woman in her 50s with glioma. The sequencing here drew on PBMCs, taken from a glioma patient whose treatment included an IDH1 peptide vaccine. The CDR3 sequence is CASSSNTEAFF. For the CDR3, the DNA is TGCGCCAGCTCATCGAACACTGAAGCTTTCTTT.